This entry features one TCR beta chain sequence. Selected positively for CCR7 and CD45RO-negative, naive CD8 cells excluded terminally differentiated effector memory CD45RA+ cells. The germline CDR1 and CDR2 sequences are SGHTS and YDEGEE. V dropped 4 bases and J dropped 0 bases, with 11 bases sitting between them. The CDR3 extends over 14 amino acids. This entry comes from a study of shared clonotypes between healthy human individuals. Clones were sequenced by immunoSEQ multiplex PCR, and TCRdb holds only the in-frame ones, with some missing. The table shows about 580,000 clones, with 98% occurring only once.

The chain carries TRBV5-8 and TRBJ2-7; weak D call: TRBD1 (5 bases). The clonotype originates from a young man in good health. Sequenced input: naive CD8+ T cells sorted from blood. The CDR3 loop reads CASSGASNSYEQYF. CDR3 DNA sequence: TGTGCCAGCAGCGGGGCGTCAAACTCCTACGAGCAGTACTTC.